This TCR beta chain came from a study of T cells in Graves' hyperthyroidism and ophthalmopathy. This clonotype was counted ten times or more. Amplification of TCR beta CDR3 regions was performed using RNA transcripts as template. Initially, a first-round RT-PCR of the TCR CDR3 employed the HTBI primer set. Each CDR3 protein is one row after TCRdb ran MiXCR on the multiplex PCR reads. The table lists about 560,000 distinct CDR3 sequences, around 13% of them singletons. Germline V gives CDR1 SGHVS, CDR2 FQNEAQ. With V trimmed by 5 bases and J by 8 bases, 4 bases remained unmatched. The CDR3 is 14 amino acids.

The sample taken for sequencing was blood. The receptor comes from a woman between 40 and 55 years old with Graves' hyperthyroidism. The chain couples TRBV7-8 to TRBJ2-1; TRBD2 agrees at 12 bases. The CDR3 sequence is CASSRTSGTHEQFF. CDR3 coding DNA: TGTGCCAGCAGCCGGACTAGCGGGACCCATGAGCAGTTCTTC.